These 19 T cell receptor beta chains were sequenced from one sample in a study of blood T cell repertoires in COVID-19 (dated by TCRdb to between 2020 and 2021). Library preparation employed the immunoSEQ multiplex PCR assay. TCRdb stores this immuneACCESS table with in-frame sequences only. Part of the clones is absent; in the studies checked, under half of the shortfall reflects unresolved V genes, and no reason is known for the rest. The sample table contains roughly 55,000 clones; only one count was recorded for around 80% of them. Of the sample, around an eighth falls within the top ten clones. Specimen: peripheral blood. All receptors derive from a man at least 80 years old with acute or convalescent COVID-19.

This clone was picked up a small number of times. This sequence joins TRBV27 and TRBJ1-6; 9 bases are a match to TRBD1. The CDR3 runs 16 residues. With 5 bases clipped from V and 7 bases from J, the junction kept 9 bases outside the gene matches. Germline lookup yields CDR1 MNHEY and CDR2 SMNVEV (reference sequence). The CDR3, as DNA: TGTGCCAGCAGTGTCGTGACAGGGGGTTGGAATTCACCCCTCCACTTT. It translates to CASSVVTGGWNSPLHF.

CDR3 sequence (DNA): TGTGCCAGCAGTAGGACAGGGGACTATGGCTACACCTTC. The encoded protein is CASSRTGDYGYTF. V and J are TRBV6-5 and TRBJ1-2, with 9 bases that match TRBD1. Germline V lookup: CDR1 MNHEY, CDR2 SVGAGI. The ends lost 5 bases at V and 3 bases at J; junction bases unmatched: 1. The CDR3 has 13 amino acids.

On this clone itself: Other DNA sequences of this sample code for an identical CDR3. This chain uses TRBV11-3 with TRBJ2-7, with no clear D. V was clipped by 1 base and J by 0 bases, with 7 bases between them. Germline values: CDR1 SGHNT, CDR2 YENEEA. This CDR3 contains 14 residues. This CDR3 is CASSLGGSSYEQYF. The CDR3 DNA reads TGTGCCAGCAGCTTAGGAGGCAGCTCCTACGAGCAGTACTTC.

The V call is TRBV30, the J call TRBJ1-1; 7 bases are shared with TRBD1. V dropped 4 bases and J dropped 1; count of bases not matched to a gene: 6. Germline CDR1 GTSNPN, CDR2 SVGIG (reference sequence). The CDR3 is 14 amino acids. CDR3 coding DNA: TGTGCCTGGACCCTTGGACAGGCGAACACTGAAGCTTTCTTT. Protein product: CAWTLGQANTEAFF.

J is TRBJ2-7 and V is TRBV11-2, with 10 bases lining up with TRBD1. The CDR3 length is 16 residues. Germline CDR1 is SGHAT and CDR2 is FQNNGV. With V trimmed by 1 base and J by 2 bases, 5 bases remained unmatched. The CDR3 bases are TGTGCCAGCAGCTTAGGTTCCGGACAGGGGGCCTACGAGCAGTACTTC. Amino acid sequence: CASSLGSGQGAYEQYF.

The chain joins TRBV3-1 (or the pseudogene TRBV3-2) to TRBJ2-5; 9 bases line up with TRBD2. The CDR3 length is 16 residues. With V trimmed by 1 base and J by 2 bases, 5 bases remained unmatched. The germline V gene has CDR1 LGHDT and CDR2 YNNKEL (reference sequence). The CDR3 sequence is CASSQGLGLAQETQYF. The CDR3 DNA reads as TGTGCCAGCAGCCAAGGGCTCGGACTAGCGCAAGAGACCCAGTACTTC.

J is TRBJ1-1 and V is TRBV3-1 (or the pseudogene TRBV3-2); a weak D match, TRBD1 (6 bases). Trimming stripped 0 bases from V and 5 bases from J, with 13 bases between. The CDR3 is made up of 15 amino acids. Looked up from germline, CDR1 is LGHDT and CDR2 is YNNKEL (reference sequence). CDR3 in DNA: TGTGCCAGCAGCCAAGATCGAACGAGGGGGACTGAAGCTTTCTTT. Translating it yields CASSQDRTRGTEAFF.

The chain links TRBV9 to TRBJ1-6; tentative D call: TRBD1 (5 bases). Germline lookup yields CDR1 SGDLS and CDR2 YYNGEE. V lost 4 bases and J 6 bases, leaving 17 bases between the germline ends. The CDR3 runs to 16 residues. CDR3 in amino acids: CASSPHPGVGNSPLHF. CDR3 coding DNA: TGTGCCAGCAGCCCCCACCCGGGGGTTGGTAATTCACCCCTCCACTTT.

This rearrangement joins TRBV9 to TRBJ1-6, with 7 nucleotides matching TRBD1. V trimming: 3 bases; J trimming: 10 bases; junction bases outside the gene matches: 7. There are 14 residues in the CDR3. Germline CDR1 reads SGDLS; CDR2 reads YYNGEE. The CDR3 sequence: CASSETGSESPLHF. Here the CDR3 DNA reads TGTGCCAGCAGCGAGACAGGGTCTGAGTCACCCCTCCACTTT.

This clone was seen more than once but under ten times. The rearrangement joins TRBV6-2 or TRBV6-3 to TRBJ2-1; 13 bases map to TRBD2. V dropped 5 bases and J dropped 7; count of bases not matched to a gene: 8. The CDR3 extends over 16 amino acids. CDR1 is MNHEY and CDR2 is SVGEGT in the germline V gene. In nucleotides, the CDR3 is TGTGCCAGCAGTAGGGTCGGACTAGCGGGAGTTAATGAGCAGTTCTTC. It codes for CASSRVGLAGVNEQFF.

The rearrangement uses TRBV18 and TRBJ1-4; 9 bases map to TRBD1. Trimming cost V 3 bases and J 6 bases; bases outside gene matches: 5. The germline V gene encodes CDR1 KGHSH and CDR2 LQKENI. The CDR3 contains 15 residues. Here the CDR3 DNA reads TGTGCCAGCTCACCGGGAGACAGGGGGGATGAAAAACTGTTTTTT. This encodes CASSPGDRGDEKLFF.

Comments on this clone: The sample has other DNA sequences that encode this CDR3 too. The chain employs TRBV7-3 and TRBJ2-2; D call uncertain. Germline values: CDR1 SGHTA, CDR2 FQGTGA. The CDR3 runs to 12 residues. V was pared by 5 bases and J by 1 base, with 2 bases between. This CDR3 is CASSLNTGELFF. The CDR3 DNA sequence: TGTGCCAGCAGCCTGAACACCGGGGAGCTGTTTTTT.

J is TRBJ2-1 and V is TRBV28; 9 bases are a match to TRBD2. Germline V gene sequence: CDR1 MDHEN, CDR2 SYDVKM. This CDR3 is 14 amino acids long. V lost 2 bases and J lost 11; bases outside the gene matches: 7. CDR3 in DNA: TGTGCCAGCAGTTTACTCGCTAGCGGGGAAAAGCAGTTCTTC. It yields the protein CASSLLASGEKQFF.

The chain joins TRBV19 to TRBJ2-7; 10 positions match TRBD2. There are 16 residues in the CDR3. Germline V CDR1 and CDR2: LNHDA, SQIVND (reference sequence). The V gene end was trimmed by 3 bases and the J gene end by 2 bases; junction bases not matched to a gene: 7. Here the CDR3 DNA reads TGTGCCAGTAGTATCCGGCTAGCGGGAGAGACCTACGAGCAGTACTTC. This translates into CASSIRLAGETYEQYF.

The CDR3 here is CASSRSLAGGYNEQFF. The CDR3 bases are TGTGCCAGCAGCCGATCCTTAGCGGGAGGTTACAATGAGCAGTTCTTC. The chain uses TRBV11-2 and TRBJ2-1, with 10 positions matching TRBD2. The CDR3 length is 16 residues. In germline, CDR1 is SGHAT, CDR2 FQNNGV. V shed 5 bases and J 4 bases; nucleotides not matched to a gene: 8.

The chain couples TRBV5-4 to TRBJ2-3, with a weak D call TRBD2 (6 bases). CDR3 size: 15 residues. The V and J ends lost 4 bases and 4 bases respectively, with 16 bases between them. CDR1 is SGHNT and CDR2 is YYREEE in the germline V gene (reference sequence). In DNA form, the CDR3 reads TGTGCCAGCAGCCCCCTGGGGGGAGTGGCAGATACGCAGTATTTT. It codes for CASSPLGGVADTQYF.

This rearrangement joins TRBV6-5 to TRBJ1-2; D gene unclear. CDR1 and CDR2 from the germline V gene are MNHEY and SVGAGI. The CDR3 has 12 amino acids. Deletions cut 6 bases from V and 8 bases from J, with 13 bases between. In DNA form, the CDR3 reads TGTGCCAGCAGAGACGGGGTAACGGGCTACACCTTC. This translates into CASRDGVTGYTF.

The chain links TRBV11-2 to TRBJ2-7; 8 positions agree with TRBD2. The V gene's germline CDR1 is SGHAT and CDR2 FQNNGV. The CDR3 loop spans 12 amino acids. With 1 base clipped from V and 9 bases from J, the junction kept 2 bases outside the gene matches. The CDR3 is CASSLGAGGQYF. The CDR3 bases are TGTGCCAGCAGCTTAGGGGCGGGAGGGCAGTACTTC.

This rearrangement joins TRBV3-1 (or the pseudogene TRBV3-2) to TRBJ2-7; D is unclear. Germline CDR1 is LGHDT and CDR2 is YNNKEL (reference sequence). V lost 4 bases and J lost 2, with 18 bases in between. This CDR3 region has 16 residues. CDR3 residues: CASSPLSPRNTYEQYF. CDR3 nucleotide sequence: TGTGCCAGCAGCCCCTTAAGCCCCAGGAACACCTACGAGCAGTACTTC.